This T cell receptor beta chain was sequenced for a study of Ad26.COV2.S vaccination and SARS-CoV-2 variants. In regard to this clone: Its antigen is undetermined.

The data were produced by immunoSEQ multiplex PCR, yet TCRdb's version contains in-frame clones alone and is incomplete. This sample carries about 350,000 clones, 88% of them seen once, and the ten largest clones take around 6.1%. The sample's treatment: some 19 received Ad26.COV2.S at low or high dose, single or two shots; roughly 5 received placebo; per-sample allocation not given. The study sampled participants on day 63 after the first vaccine or placebo injection. Germline V CDR1 and CDR2: LGHDT, YNNKEL (reference sequence). Trimming shortened V by 2 bases and J by 1 base, and 8 bases separated the two germline ends. This CDR3 comprises 14 residues. General study findings and limits: Vaccine recipients had higher spike-specific TCR breadth than placebo recipients. Reportedly, spike-specific CD8+ and CD4+ T cell responses achieved substantial breadth once vaccination had taken place.

The rearrangement links TRBV3-1 (or the pseudogene TRBV3-2) to TRBJ1-1; D is uncertain. This TCR came from a person between 18 and 59 years old who received the Ad26.COV2.S COVID-19 vaccine or a placebo. The sequenced sample was peripheral blood, obtained in a trial of Ad26.COV2.S vaccine versus placebo. The CDR3 nucleotides are TGTGCCAGCAGCCAACCTACACGGAACACTGAAGCTTTCTTT. Translating it yields CASSQPTRNTEAFF.